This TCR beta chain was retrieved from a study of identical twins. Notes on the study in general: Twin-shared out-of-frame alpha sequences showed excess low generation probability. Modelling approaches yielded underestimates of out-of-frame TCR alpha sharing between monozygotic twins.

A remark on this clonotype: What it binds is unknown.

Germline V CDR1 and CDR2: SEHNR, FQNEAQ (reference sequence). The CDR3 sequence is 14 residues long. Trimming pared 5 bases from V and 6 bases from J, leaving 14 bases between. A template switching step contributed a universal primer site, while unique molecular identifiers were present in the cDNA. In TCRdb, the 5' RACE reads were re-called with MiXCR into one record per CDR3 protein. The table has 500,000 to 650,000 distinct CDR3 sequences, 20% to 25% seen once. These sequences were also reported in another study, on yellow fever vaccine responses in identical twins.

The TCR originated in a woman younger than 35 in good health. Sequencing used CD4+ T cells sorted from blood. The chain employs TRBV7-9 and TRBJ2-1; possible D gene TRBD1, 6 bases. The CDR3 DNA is TGTGCCAGCAGCAGGGGGACCCTAATCAATGAGCAGTTCTTC. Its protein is CASSRGTLINEQFF.